This T cell receptor beta chain was recovered during a study of shared clonotypes between healthy human individuals (dated by TCRdb to between 2020 and 2021). About the investigation overall: The cohort included a few men and a couple of women between 18 and 49 years of age. For each donor, CD4 naive and CD4 memory were each run on three plates, CD8 naive on two plates, and CD8 memory on one plate. To estimate repertoire size and how much clonotype sharing occurs between individuals, the study deeply sequenced the blood TCR repertoires of about 5 healthy adults. Different laboratories and diverse techniques were used to prepare libraries and sequence TCR repertoires, to increase sequencing depth and limit assay-specific biases. Between about 0.8 and 9 billion PBMCs per donor were obtained by leukapheresis.

TCR CDR3 regions were amplified from genomic DNA by multiplex PCR using the deep immunoSEQ assay. Genomic DNA extracted from each cell subset was distributed evenly over all wells of several immunoSEQ 96-well plates, and each plate served as one replicate. Each replicate PCR for sorted subsets received roughly 0.2 ug genomic DNA, equal to 28,000 or so T cell genomes. The purified libraries were quantified using a Qubit 3.0 fluorometer, sized with a Bioanalyzer 2100, and then quantified again using the KAPA Library Quantification kit. Each immunoSEQ 96-well plate was sequenced on its own single-read 150-cycle Illumina NextSeq 550 flow cell. The study's processing was this. Because the immunoSEQ output included only junctional sequences and no quality scores, the filtering could not be the same as the filtering used for full-length reads. Sequences were annotated with PyIR, a Python wrapper for IgBLAST v1.9, using IMGT germline references to assign V/J genes and CDR3. Reads were removed for weak V/J assignments (E-value above 1e-6), missing CDR3, stop codons, out-of-frame junctions, or ambiguous translated residues. V3J clonotypes were defined as sequences sharing an identical inferred V gene, J gene, and CDR3 amino acid sequence. Percentage overlap between repertoires was calculated by dividing the number of shared unique clonotypes by the size of the smaller repertoire. Three approaches were used to assess repertoire richness: RTK rarefaction, the Chao1 estimator, and Recon v2.1 estimates of unobserved clonotypes. For all TCRbeta clonotypes obtained by the gDNA method from a few donors, generation probabilities were computed with OLGA. Held by TCRdb, this immuneACCESS table contains in-frame sequences only and omits some clones. Under half of the omission traces to an unresolved V gene where checked; the cause of the rest is unknown. The D gene and trimming were derived from the DNA, and the V and J assignments and clone size from that table. The sample table holds about 1.4 million clones, of which more than 95% were seen once. In total, the top ten clones hold about 1% of the sample.

Summary of the overall study and its limitations: The genetic and exposure-history diversity represented was limited by the small number of donors. Larger estimated clonotype richness was generally found for naive subsets than for memory subsets. Clonotypes shared by all four sorted-subset donors showed higher generation probabilities than non-shared clonotypes. When a handful of donors were compared, the shared fraction of clonotypes was about 5% for naive CD4, roughly 3.4% for naive CD8, roughly 2.5% for memory CD4, and 0.3% to 0.5% for memory CD8. Sampling was restricted to blood, and TCR repertoires in tissue are likely to differ from TCR repertoires in blood. Incomplete sequencing was indicated by rarefaction of sorted-subset datasets, despite the large sequencing depth. Based on pairwise subsampling, the degree of clonotype sharing among donors was expected to be affected by sequencing depth.

Donors were healthy HIV-negative adults with no recently reported acute infections or vaccinations. Every donor was a Caucasian adult living in Nashville, Tennessee, USA. Magnetic negative selection was used to enrich CD4+ T cells, after which naive cells were positively selected on CD45RA and the negative fraction became the memory subset. Blood was collected by leukapheresis, and PBMCs were isolated by Ficoll-Histopaque density gradient centrifugation and then cryopreserved in liquid nitrogen vapor phase. Purity and quantity of every magnetically sorted T cell population were checked by analytical flow cytometry. Genomic DNA was isolated from each sorted fraction and quantified by UV absorbance on a Nanodrop 2000c. Turning to this clone: Its specific antigen is unknown. No base quality values were provided; no much bigger clone lies one nucleotide off.

Input material: naive CD4+ T cells sorted from blood. In the paper's terms, the cell subset or site label means: CD45RA+ positively selected. The TCR originated in a man under 40 in good health.

DNA sequence: TGTGCCAGCAGGACTAGCGGAAACACCGGGGAGCTGTTTTTT. Translated, it gives CASRTSGNTGELFF. This chain joins TRBV7-3 to TRBJ2-2; 9 bases in the junction line up with TRBD2. Compared with germline, V lacks 6 bases and J lacks 2 bases; bases without a gene match: 1. The CDR3 measures 14 amino acids from cysteine to phenylalanine. CDR3 DNA is the only sequence kept; it has 42 bases, read in frame from the first base. CDR1 and CDR2 were assigned from the germline V gene as SGHTA and FQGTGA.